Listed below are T cell receptor beta chains from one sample, sequenced in a study of PD-1 blockade in classical Hodgkin lymphoma. Repertoires were generated with immunoSEQ multiplex PCR, while TCRdb's copy carries only in-frame clones and drops some. This table holds fewer than 45,000 clones, roughly 65% found once. Sequencing was performed on peripheral blood mononuclear cells (PBMCs), taken before the fourth cycle of nivolumab. These receptors originate from a human donor with classical Hodgkin lymphoma. Both conserved end residues are part of each CDR3. A D gene is named only where the DNA matches it firmly. Rows may omit the clone size; those that give it use once, few, many or a size class.

CDR3 protein: CASSADSPGYTF
CDR3 DNA: TGTGCCAGCAGTGCCGACTCGCCTGGCTACACCTTC
clone size: many
V gene: TRBV28
J gene: TRBJ1-2
D gene: .

CDR3 protein: CASSLRQGNTEAFF
CDR3 DNA: TGTGCCAGCAGCTTACGACAGGGGAACACTGAAGCTTTCTTT
clone size: .
V gene: TRBV11-2
J gene: TRBJ1-1
D gene: TRBD1

CDR3 protein: CASSFGDRVNQPQHF
CDR3 DNA: TGTGCCAGCAGTTTTGGGGACAGGGTGAATCAGCCCCAGCATTTT
clone size: .
V gene: TRBV28
J gene: TRBJ1-5
D gene: TRBD1

CDR3 protein: CASSLLGAANTEAFF
CDR3 DNA: TGTGCCAGCAGCTTACTAGGCGCGGCGAACACTGAAGCTTTCTTT
clone size: once
V gene: TRBV7-2
J gene: TRBJ1-1
D gene: .

CDR3 protein: CASSQAATGETQYF
CDR3 DNA: TGCGCCAGCAGCCAAGCGGCGACTGGGGAGACCCAGTACTTC
clone size: .
V gene: TRBV4-3
J gene: TRBJ2-5
D gene: .

CDR3 protein: CASSLEGTSGRGTQYF
CDR3 DNA: TGTGCCAGCAGCTTAGAAGGGACTAGCGGGAGAGGCACGCAGTATTTT
clone size: .
V gene: TRBV7-2
J gene: TRBJ2-3
D gene: TRBD2

CDR3 protein: CASSPGGSGNTIYF
CDR3 DNA: TGTGCCAGCAGTCCGGGGGGGTCTGGAAACACCATATATTTT
clone size: .
V gene: TRBV5-6
J gene: TRBJ1-3
D gene: .

CDR3 protein: CAWSPGTGPYGYTF
CDR3 DNA: TGTGCCTGGAGCCCCGGGACAGGCCCCTATGGCTACACCTTC
clone size: .
V gene: TRBV30
J gene: TRBJ1-2
D gene: TRBD1

CDR3 protein: CASSPGSSGGMNTEAFF
CDR3 DNA: TGTGCCAGCAGCCCGGGGAGCAGTGGGGGCATGAACACTGAAGCTTTCTTT
clone size: .
V gene: TRBV7-9
J gene: TRBJ1-1
D gene: .

CDR3 protein: CASSWGRGLTEAFF
CDR3 DNA: TGTGCCAGCAGTTGGGGACGGGGGTTAACTGAAGCTTTCTTT
clone size: few
V gene: TRBV7-8
J gene: TRBJ1-1
D gene: .

CDR3 protein: CASSQASGVHYNEQFF
CDR3 DNA: TGTGCCAGCAGCCAGGCAAGCGGGGTCCACTACAATGAGCAGTTCTTC
clone size: .
V gene: TRBV4-2
J gene: TRBJ2-1
D gene: TRBD2

CDR3 protein: CASSSTSGGANTGELFF
CDR3 DNA: TGCGCCAGCAGCTCGACTAGCGGGGGGGCGAACACCGGGGAGCTGTTTTTT
clone size: many
V gene: TRBV5-1
J gene: TRBJ2-2
D gene: TRBD2

CDR3 protein: CASSLSGRSNEQYF
CDR3 DNA: TGTGCCAGCAGCTTATCGGGCAGGTCCAACGAGCAGTACTTC
clone size: .
V gene: TRBV7-2
J gene: TRBJ2-7
D gene: .

CDR3 protein: CASSLEGLYEQYF
CDR3 DNA: TGTGCCAGCAGTTTAGAAGGGCTCTACGAGCAGTACTTC
clone size: .
V gene: TRBV28
J gene: TRBJ2-7
D gene: .

CDR3 protein: CASSLEGSTNEKLFF
CDR3 DNA: TGCGCCAGCAGCTTGGAGGGTTCAACTAATGAAAAACTGTTTTTT
clone size: .
V gene: TRBV5-1
J gene: TRBJ1-4
D gene: .

CDR3 protein: CASSKDTLNQPQHF
CDR3 DNA: TGTGCCAGCAGCAAAGACACCCTCAATCAGCCCCAGCATTTT
clone size: many
V gene: TRBV7-2
J gene: TRBJ1-5
D gene: .

CDR3 protein: CASSLAFGRATYEQYF
CDR3 DNA: TGCGCCAGCAGCTTGGCCTTCGGACGCGCTACCTACGAGCAGTACTTC
clone size: once
V gene: TRBV5-1
J gene: TRBJ2-7
D gene: .

CDR3 protein: CASSYNGGSYEQYF
CDR3 DNA: TGTGCCAGCAGTTACAATGGGGGATCCTACGAGCAGTACTTC
clone size: .
V gene: TRBV6-5
J gene: TRBJ2-7
D gene: .

CDR3 protein: CASSGTGFQETQYF
CDR3 DNA: TGTGCCAGCAGTGGGACAGGATTTCAAGAGACCCAGTACTTC
clone size: .
V gene: TRBV2
J gene: TRBJ2-5
D gene: TRBD1

CDR3 protein: CASSSGGHSWGEQFF
CDR3 DNA: TGTGCCAGCAGCTCGGGGGGACACTCATGGGGTGAGCAGTTCTTC
clone size: .
V gene: TRBV5-4
J gene: TRBJ2-1
D gene: .

CDR3 protein: CASSLSESRTDTQYF
CDR3 DNA: TGTGCCAGCAGCCTTAGCGAGTCCCGCACAGATACGCAGTATTTT
clone size: .
V gene: TRBV11-3
J gene: TRBJ2-3
D gene: .

CDR3 protein: CASSPQRPDTEAFF
CDR3 DNA: TGTGCCAGCTCACCACAGCGACCCGACACTGAAGCTTTCTTT
clone size: few
V gene: TRBV18
J gene: TRBJ1-1
D gene: .

CDR3 protein: CASSLRGQLNTEAFF
CDR3 DNA: TGCGCCAGCAGCTTGCGAGGGCAGTTGAACACTGAAGCTTTCTTT
clone size: few
V gene: TRBV5-1
J gene: TRBJ1-1
D gene: .

CDR3 protein: CSVEDLERNTGELFF
CDR3 DNA: TGCAGCGTTGAAGATCTGGAGAGGAACACCGGGGAGCTGTTTTTT
clone size: .
V gene: TRBV29-1
J gene: TRBJ2-2
D gene: .

CDR3 protein: CASSYRDGIYEQYF
CDR3 DNA: TGTGCCAGCAGTTACAGGGACGGCATCTACGAGCAGTACTTC
clone size: .
V gene: TRBV6-5
J gene: TRBJ2-7
D gene: .

CDR3 protein: CASQTGDYSPLHF
CDR3 DNA: TGTGCCAGCCAGACAGGAGATTATTCACCCCTCCACTTT
clone size: .
V gene: TRBV2
J gene: TRBJ1-6
D gene: .

CDR3 protein: CASSGGLAGYEQYF
CDR3 DNA: TGTGCCAGCAGTGGAGGACTAGCGGGATACGAGCAGTACTTC
clone size: once
V gene: TRBV2
J gene: TRBJ2-7
D gene: TRBD2

CDR3 protein: CASSSTLDTVTGELFF
CDR3 DNA: TGTGCCAGCAGCTCCACCCTGGACACCGTTACCGGGGAGCTGTTTTTT
clone size: .
V gene: TRBV5-6
J gene: TRBJ2-2
D gene: .

CDR3 protein: CASSGSQGETQYF
CDR3 DNA: TGTGCCAGTAGTGGGAGTCAGGGAGAGACCCAGTACTTC
clone size: .
V gene: TRBV19
J gene: TRBJ2-5
D gene: .

CDR3 protein: CASSIDGRTLSAEAFF
CDR3 DNA: TGTGCCAGTAGTATAGACGGCAGAACCTTAAGCGCTGAAGCTTTCTTT
clone size: few
V gene: TRBV19
J gene: TRBJ1-1
D gene: .

CDR3 protein: CATTMDTRGYTF
CDR3 DNA: TGTGCCACCACAATGGATACGCGGGGCTACACCTTC
clone size: medium-sized
V gene: TRBV10-3
J gene: TRBJ1-2
D gene: .

CDR3 protein: CASSLGDRGSFGYGYTF
CDR3 DNA: TGTGCCAGCAGTTTAGGGGACAGGGGTTCTTTTGGGTATGGCTACACCTTC
clone size: .
V gene: TRBV28
J gene: TRBJ1-2
D gene: TRBD1

CDR3 protein: CASSFGPGPYNEQFF
CDR3 DNA: TGTGCCAGCAGCTTTGGGCCCGGGCCCTACAATGAGCAGTTCTTC
clone size: .
V gene: TRBV7-9
J gene: TRBJ2-1
D gene: .

CDR3 protein: CAISEDGLAYNEQFF
CDR3 DNA: TGTGCCATCAGTGAGGACGGCCTAGCCTACAATGAGCAGTTCTTC
clone size: few
V gene: TRBV10-3
J gene: TRBJ2-1
D gene: .

CDR3 protein: CASSDRGRQETQYF
CDR3 DNA: TGTGCCAGCAGTGACAGGGGGAGGCAAGAGACCCAGTACTTC
clone size: .
V gene: TRBV6-6
J gene: TRBJ2-5
D gene: TRBD1

CDR3 protein: CASSSETGGWYEQYF
CDR3 DNA: TGTGCCAGCAGCTCCGAGACAGGGGGTTGGTACGAGCAGTACTTC
clone size: .
V gene: TRBV7-2
J gene: TRBJ2-7
D gene: TRBD1

CDR3 protein: CASRGATNEKLFF
CDR3 DNA: TGCGCCAGCAGGGGCGCAACTAATGAAAAACTGTTTTTT
clone size: few
V gene: TRBV4-1
J gene: TRBJ1-4
D gene: .

CDR3 protein: CASSGRFTSETGELFF
CDR3 DNA: TGTGCCAGCAGTGGGCGGTTTACTAGTGAAACCGGGGAGCTGTTTTTT
clone size: .
V gene: TRBV6-4
J gene: TRBJ2-2
D gene: .

CDR3 protein: CASSPRGTYGYTF
CDR3 DNA: TGCGCCAGCAGCCCCCGGGGAACCTATGGCTACACCTTC
clone size: .
V gene: TRBV5-1
J gene: TRBJ1-2
D gene: .

CDR3 protein: CASSQTDRESPDGYTF
CDR3 DNA: TGCGCCAGCAGCCAGACAGACAGGGAATCCCCTGATGGCTACACCTTC
clone size: few
V gene: TRBV4-3
J gene: TRBJ1-2
D gene: TRBD1

CDR3 protein: CASSYSSGGYNEQFF
CDR3 DNA: TGTGCCAGCAGTTATTCTAGCGGGGGTTACAATGAGCAGTTCTTC
clone size: .
V gene: TRBV6-5
J gene: TRBJ2-1
D gene: TRBD2

CDR3 protein: CASSVEARGRVNYGYTF
CDR3 DNA: TGTGCCAGCAGCGTAGAGGCTAGGGGCAGGGTGAACTATGGCTACACCTTC
clone size: few
V gene: TRBV9
J gene: TRBJ1-2
D gene: .

CDR3 protein: CASSRSGGSPYEQYF
CDR3 DNA: TGTGCCAGCAGTAGAAGCGGGGGGTCCCCCTACGAGCAGTACTTC
clone size: .
V gene: TRBV6-1
J gene: TRBJ2-7
D gene: TRBD2

CDR3 protein: CASSLQDPGNTIYF
CDR3 DNA: TGTGCCAGCAGCTTACAGGACCCTGGAAACACCATATATTTT
clone size: .
V gene: TRBV7-8
J gene: TRBJ1-3
D gene: .

CDR3 protein: CASSLTGVSNEKLFF
CDR3 DNA: TGCGCCAGCAGCCTCACAGGAGTTTCTAATGAAAAACTGTTTTTT
clone size: .
V gene: TRBV4-3
J gene: TRBJ1-4
D gene: .

CDR3 protein: CASSDVGQGVYEQYF
CDR3 DNA: TGTGCCAGCAGTGATGTTGGACAGGGGGTCTACGAGCAGTACTTC
clone size: .
V gene: TRBV25-1
J gene: TRBJ2-7
D gene: TRBD1

CDR3 protein: CASGTSGGVTDTQYF
CDR3 DNA: TGCGCCAGCGGGACTAGCGGGGGGGTCACAGATACGCAGTATTTT
clone size: .
V gene: TRBV5-1
J gene: TRBJ2-3
D gene: TRBD2

CDR3 protein: CASSLFSQETQYF
CDR3 DNA: TGTGCCAGCAGCTTGTTCAGCCAAGAGACCCAGTACTTC
clone size: medium-sized
V gene: TRBV5-6
J gene: TRBJ2-5
D gene: .

CDR3 protein: CASSLNSPYEQYF
CDR3 DNA: TGTGCCAGCAGCTTAAACAGTCCCTACGAGCAGTACTTC
clone size: .
V gene: TRBV11-2
J gene: TRBJ2-7
D gene: .

CDR3 protein: CASPRSGGLFQETQYF
CDR3 DNA: TGTGCCAGTCCCCGAAGCGGGGGTCTGTTCCAAGAGACCCAGTACTTC
clone size: .
V gene: TRBV2
J gene: TRBJ2-5
D gene: TRBD2

CDR3 protein: CAISDSYEAFF
CDR3 DNA: TGTGCCATCAGTGACAGCTATGAAGCTTTCTTT
clone size: .
V gene: TRBV10-3
J gene: TRBJ1-1
D gene: .